Sequencing of this T cell receptor (beta chain) was carried out in a study of vaccination and CD4 T cells after COVID-19. Study context: Six men and four women formed the convalescents, two being Hispanic.

The CDR3 runs to 17 residues. Germline V CDR1 and CDR2: SEHNR, FQNEAQ (reference sequence). The V end was cut by 5 bases, the J end by 2 bases, with 21 bases between. A word on this clonotype: Its antigen is not identified.

Cultured CD4+ T cells had their DNA profiled by the Oncomine TCR Beta short-read assay. TCRdb re-analysed the PCR reads in MiXCR, keeping a single row per CDR3 protein. Here the sample spans roughly 9,300 distinct CDR3 sequences, 59% being singletons. Regarding treatment: roughly 11-day PBMC culture with coronavirus spike peptide pools or control peptides (ViraFEST assay). V is TRBV7-9 and J is TRBJ1-1, with a possible D match to TRBD1 (6 bases). The sequenced sample was CD4+ T cells from blood, cultured in vitro. The sequence was obtained from a human donor who had recovered from COVID-19. The CDR3 protein is CASSPGYRAFDNTEAFF. The CDR3 coding sequence is TGTGCCAGCAGCCCAGGGTACAGGGCTTTCGATAACACTGAAGCTTTCTTT.